This T cell receptor (beta chain) was recovered during a study of blood T cell repertoires in COVID-19. About the research overall: Sites in the United States, Italy and Spain provided acute and convalescent COVID-19 samples.

The CDR3 runs to 15 residues. Per the germline V gene, CDR1 is SNHLY and CDR2 is FYNNEI. Trimming removed 10 bases at V and 0 bases at J, with 16 bases between. Authors' methods: Nucleated cell counts were estimated from reference gene primer amplification. Clones were read by immunoSEQ multiplex PCR, and TCRdb kept only the in-frame ones, dropping some. V and J calls and clone size follow that table, whereas D and trimming were derived from the DNA. The sample holds a few hundred thousand clones; approximately 86% are singletons and the top ten take more than 7.5%. In terms of age and location, participants ranged from about 18 to 90 years and lived in roughly 22 US areas.

The V and J genes are TRBV2 and TRBJ1-3; the D is unclear. Sample: PBMCs or T cells enriched from blood (not recorded which). This clonotype originated in a woman aged 60 to 75 who had recovered from COVID-19. In nucleotides, the CDR3 is TGTGCCACCAAAAAGAGTATTAGCTCTGGAAACACCATATATTTT. It encodes CATKKSISSGNTIYF.